Following are 20 T cell receptor beta chains from one sample sequenced in a study of glioma-infiltrating T cells after dendritic cell vaccination. Clones were read by immunoSEQ multiplex PCR, and TCRdb kept only the in-frame ones, dropping some. The data show roughly 82,000 clones, over 85% seen once. The sequencing used blood, collected before dendritic cell vaccination. The receptors here all came from a human donor with glioblastoma.

The chain employs TRBV11-3 and TRBJ2-1, with 9 bases fitting TRBD2. The CDR3 consists of 15 residues. The trim removed 2 bases at V and 2 bases at J, leaving 1 base unmatched. Germline-derived CDR1 and CDR2 are SGHNT and YENEEA. The CDR3 sequence is CASSLLAGTYNEQFF. In DNA, the CDR3 is TGTGCCAGCAGCTTACTAGCGGGAACCTACAATGAGCAGTTCTTC.

The chain has TRBV18 and TRBJ1-4, with 7 nucleotides matching TRBD1. Germline lookup yields CDR1 KGHSH and CDR2 LQKENI. V lost 4 bases to trimming and J lost 8 bases; unmatched junction nucleotides: 10. The CDR3 has 15 amino acids. The CDR3 DNA sequence: TGTGCCAGCTCACAGCCTACAGGGGCTTGGGAAAAACTGTTTTTT. Translated: CASSQPTGAWEKLFF.

The V call is TRBV7-3, the J call TRBJ1-2; TRBD1 might be the D (6 bases). Germline-derived CDR1 and CDR2 are SGHTA and FQGTGA. This CDR3 spans 14 amino acids. Between the trimmed V and J ends, which lost 6 bases and 0 bases, there was a span of 11 bases. CDR3 sequence reads: CASSRTEANYGYTF. The CDR3 DNA follows: TGTGCCAGCAGTCGGACAGAAGCTAACTATGGCTACACCTTC.

This clone was seen only once. The CDR3 DNA follows: TGTGCCAGCGGGGGGATAGCGGGAGGAGGAGAGACCCAGTACTTC. Translation: CASGGIAGGGETQYF. The chain couples TRBV2 to TRBJ2-5; 10 positions agree with TRBD2. J was trimmed by 4 bases and V by 8 bases; bases with no gene match: 10. The CDR3 loop spans 15 amino acids. Germline CDR1 reads SNHLY; CDR2 reads FYNNEI.

The J gene is TRBJ1-1, the V gene TRBV29-1, with D perhaps matching TRBD1 (6 bases). This CDR3 comprises 13 residues. CDR1 is SQVTM and CDR2 is ANQGSEA in the germline V gene. This CDR3 reads CSSWAQGSSEAFF. In DNA form, the CDR3 reads TGCAGTTCGTGGGCTCAGGGGAGTTCTGAAGCTTTCTTT.

By share, this clone counts as medium-sized. The chain employs TRBV13 and TRBJ1-6; 7 nucleotides agree with TRBD1. CDR1 is PRHDT, CDR2 FYEKMQ, per germline (reference sequence). This CDR3 spans 14 amino acids. Losses at the gene ends were 3 bases for V and 7 bases for J; bases not matched to a gene: 3. This CDR3 reads CASSFRDSNSPLHF. CDR3 sequence (DNA): TGTGCCAGCAGCTTCCGGGACAGCAATTCACCCCTCCACTTT.

This clone was observed a handful of times. The gene calls are TRBV5-5 and TRBJ2-1, with 10 bases identical to TRBD2. The V and J ends lost 5 bases and 4 bases, in that order; junction bases with no gene match: 21. Germline V lookup: CDR1 SGHKS, CDR2 YYEKEE (reference sequence). The CDR3 runs 20 residues. The DNA of the CDR3 is TGTGCCAGCAGTCAGCATACGACACAGCGGGGGGGCGGGAGGTACAATGAGCAGTTCTTC. This gives the protein CASSQHTTQRGGGRYNEQFF.

This clone was seen a single time. The chain recombines TRBV5-4 with TRBJ2-1; 8 bases agree with TRBD2. Germline V lookup: CDR1 SGHNT, CDR2 YYREEE (reference sequence). The V segment lost 4 bases and the J segment 3 bases; nucleotides outside the gene matches: 9. The CDR3 has 16 residues. The chain's CDR3 is CASSTSLAANYNEQFF. CDR3 nucleotide sequence: TGTGCCAGCAGCACCTCACTAGCGGCGAACTACAATGAGCAGTTCTTC.

The rearrangement uses TRBV6-1 and TRBJ2-5; TRBD1 aligns across 7 bases. CDR1 is MNHNS, CDR2 SASEGT, per germline. The CDR3 length is 15 residues. The V gene end was trimmed by 4 bases and the J gene end by 11 bases; junction bases not matched to a gene: 16. The CDR3 nucleotides are TGTGCCAGCAGTGTCGGGCAGGGGGTCGGTATCAAGCAGTACTTC. This encodes CASSVGQGVGIKQYF.

This chain connects TRBV2 to TRBJ1-5, with D possibly being TRBD1 (6 bases). Trimming stripped 7 bases from V and 7 bases from J, with 14 bases between. Germline loops: CDR1 SNHLY, CDR2 FYNNEI. The CDR3 is made up of 13 amino acids. The DNA for the CDR3 is TGTGCCAGCAAGGACAGCCCCAGCCAGCCCCAGCATTTT. Protein: CASKDSPSQPQHF.

V gene TRBV4-1 combines with J gene TRBJ2-3; D is perhaps TRBD2 (6 bases). The CDR3 loop spans 16 amino acids. Trimming cost V 4 bases and J 0 bases, with 14 bases left between them. The germline V gene has CDR1 MGHRA and CDR2 YSYEKL. In DNA, the CDR3 is TGCGCCAGCAGCCCGACGCGGGGCACTAGCACAGATACGCAGTATTTT. It is translated as CASSPTRGTSTDTQYF.

This clone was picked up one time. The chain recombines TRBV19 with TRBJ1-2, with D unresolved. CDR1 is LNHDA and CDR2 is SQIVND in the germline V gene (reference sequence). Trimming stripped 5 bases from V and 6 bases from J, with 16 bases between. The CDR3 loop spans 14 amino acids. The CDR3 bases are TGTGCCAGTAGTCCCGAGGGAGTAGGGAATGGCTACACCTTC. As protein: CASSPEGVGNGYTF.

CDR3 sequence: CASSQVEGGQPQHF. As DNA, the CDR3 is TGCGCCAGCAGCCAAGTTGAGGGTGGTCAGCCCCAGCATTTT. This sequence joins TRBV4-1 and TRBJ1-5; no clear D gene. Trimming took 1 base from V and 6 from J, leaving 10 bases between them. The CDR3 sequence is 14 residues long. The V gene's germline CDR1 is MGHRA and CDR2 YSYEKL.

The rearrangement joins TRBV14 to TRBJ2-7; possible D gene TRBD1, 7 bases. V shed 6 bases and J shed 2 bases, with 26 bases lying between them. The CDR3 loop spans 18 amino acids. In germline, CDR1 is SGHDN, CDR2 FVKESK. CDR3 DNA sequence: TGTGCCAGCAGTTCGAAGAAAGGGGGCAGGGGGGATACCTACGAGCAGTACTTC. Protein product: CASSSKKGGRGDTYEQYF.

The chain combines TRBV19 with TRBJ2-7; D possibly corresponds to TRBD1 (5 bases). V was cut by 3 bases and J by 2 bases, with 11 bases left in between. CDR3 length equals 14 residues. Germline CDR1 and CDR2: LNHDA and SQIVND (reference sequence). CDR3 amino acids: CASSMADSAYEQYF. CDR3 nucleotides: TGTGCCAGTAGTATGGCTGACAGCGCCTACGAGCAGTACTTC.

This chain links TRBV7-8 with TRBJ2-5, with D hard to call. Looked up from germline, CDR1 is SGHVS and CDR2 is FQNEAQ. The CDR3 runs 13 residues. V lost 5 bases and J lost 5, with 12 bases in between. CDR3 DNA sequence: TGTGCCAGCAGCCTACCGCCCCTTGAGACCCAGTACTTC. Residues: CASSLPPLETQYF.

This rearrangement joins TRBV5-4 to TRBJ1-2, with a possible D match to TRBD1 (5 bases). The V end was cut by 5 bases, the J end by 3 bases, with 14 bases between. CDR1 is SGHNT and CDR2 is YYREEE in the germline V gene (reference sequence). The CDR3 contains 14 residues. DNA of the CDR3: TGTGCCAGCAGAACTCCGGGACTTGACTATGGCTACACCTTC. It specifies CASRTPGLDYGYTF.

V gene TRBV28 combines with J gene TRBJ1-2; 8 bases match TRBD1. This CDR3 comprises 14 residues. V gave up 6 bases and J gave up 4 bases; unmatched junction bases: 7. In germline, CDR1 is MDHEN, CDR2 SYDVKM. CDR3 sequence reads: CASSRTGGGYGYTF. The CDR3, as DNA: TGTGCCAGCAGCCGTACAGGGGGAGGCTATGGCTACACCTTC.

V gene TRBV5-4 combines with J gene TRBJ2-5; a possible D gene is TRBD1 (8 bases). The V gene lost 4 bases and the J gene lost 5 bases, with 24 bases spanning the gap. The CDR3 runs to 17 residues. CDR1 and CDR2 (germline): SGHNT, YYREEE (reference sequence). In DNA form, the CDR3 reads TGTGCCAGCAGCGGGGGGGGCGACAGGGGAGTAATTGAGACCCAGTACTTC. Encoded protein: CASSGGGDRGVIETQYF.

V is TRBV2 and J is TRBJ1-1, with D uncertain. V lost 7 bases, J lost 1 base, and 13 bases lay in between. The CDR3 spans 14 residues. Germline V gives CDR1 SNHLY, CDR2 FYNNEI. For the CDR3, the DNA is TGTGCCAGCAATTCGGTCCTCGGGAACACTGAAGCTTTCTTT. Protein: CASNSVLGNTEAFF.